Presented here are 5 T cell receptor beta chains from one specimen sequenced in a study of T cell repertoires in cytomegalovirus infection. TCRdb reprocessed the reads with MiXCR, giving one entry per CDR3 protein. The sample holds roughly 320,000 distinct CDR3 sequences; 9.6% are singletons and the top ten take less than 3%. Sequencing was done on a sample of PBMCs. All receptors come from a human donor in good health (CMV status not recorded). Some clones in this sample may be carry-over from other donors' samples.

This clonotype has just a few counts. This chain connects TRBV9 to TRBJ2-3; TRBD2 matches 8 bases. The length of the CDR3 is 14 residues. In germline, CDR1 is SGDLS, CDR2 YYNGEE. Losses at the gene ends were 2 bases for V and 6 bases for J; bases not matched to a gene: 5. CDR3 region: CASSVTSVRDTQYF. The CDR3 DNA is TGTGCCAGCAGCGTGACTAGCGTCAGGGATACGCAGTATTTT.

This clonotype was found many times. V and J are TRBV12-3 or TRBV12-4 and TRBJ2-1; TRBD2 matches 14 bases. The CDR3 extends over 17 amino acids. J gave up 7 bases and V 4 bases, and 9 bases lay outside the gene matches. The CDR3: CASSSRKTSGGANEQFF. CDR3 bases: TGTGCCAGCAGTTCCCGTAAGACTAGCGGGGGGGCGAATGAGCAGTTCTTC.

The chain is built from TRBV5-4 and TRBJ2-7; a weak D match, TRBD2 (6 bases). Germline V lookup: CDR1 SGHNT, CDR2 YYREEE (reference sequence). Deletions cut 4 bases from V and 1 base from J, with 9 bases between. CDR3 length: 13 residues. DNA of the CDR3: TGTGCCAGCAGCGTAGGGACTTCCTACGAGCAGTACTTC. Encoded protein: CASSVGTSYEQYF. Combining the CDR3 with reference TRBV5-4 and TRBJ2-7 gives the whole variable domain ETGVTQSPTHLIKTRGQQVTLRCSSQSGHNTVSWYQQALGQGPQFIFQYYREEENGRGNFPPRFSGLQFPNYSSELNVNALELDDSALYLCASSVGTSYEQYFGPGTRLTVT.

Ten or more counts support this clonotype. The chain couples TRBV15 to TRBJ2-1; D is ambiguous. Trimming shortened V by 0 bases and J by 10 bases, and 10 bases separated the two germline ends. The CDR3 length is 13 residues. The V gene's germline CDR1 is LNHNV and CDR2 YYDKDF (reference sequence). The CDR3 DNA is TGTGCCACCAGCAGAGATCTAATGCGGGAGCAGTTCTTC. This gives the protein CATSRDLMREQFF.

This clonotype was found a few times. This chain joins TRBV6-6 and TRBJ2-3, with 9 bases matching TRBD2. CDR1 is MNHNY and CDR2 is SVGAGI in the germline V gene (reference sequence). The CDR3 covers 15 residues. The junction had 5 bases not matched to a gene; V was cut back by 2 bases and J by 5 bases. The CDR3 sequence: CASSYRAGGQDTQYF. Here the CDR3 DNA reads TGTGCCAGCAGTTACAGGGCGGGGGGGCAAGATACGCAGTATTTT.